This TCR beta chain was found in a study of blood T cells in healthy people across ages. A second about 6 to 12 cycle PCR used barcoded and J-beta primers. From each sample, at least 2.5 million paired-end reads containing CDR3 were obtained. TCRdb ran MiXCR on the 5' RACE reads and lists one entry per CDR3 protein. The table records around 1,100,000 distinct CDR3 sequences, more than 30% of them present only once. The CDR3 contains 13 residues. CDR1 and CDR2 (germline): SNHLY, FYNNEI. Trimming took off 5 bases at V and 8 bases at J, with 15 bases between the two ends. Study findings and constraints: Using unsorted PBMCs precluded a conclusive naive versus antigen-experienced comparison.

Comments on this clonotype: Its antigen is still unknown.

The chain carries TRBV2 and TRBJ1-2; D gene uncertain. This TCR was sampled from a man between 18 and 35 years old in good health. The source material was blood. CDR3 nucleotides: TGTGCCAGCAGTCCGACTGGAAGGTTGGGCTACACCTTC. Amino acid sequence: CASSPTGRLGYTF.